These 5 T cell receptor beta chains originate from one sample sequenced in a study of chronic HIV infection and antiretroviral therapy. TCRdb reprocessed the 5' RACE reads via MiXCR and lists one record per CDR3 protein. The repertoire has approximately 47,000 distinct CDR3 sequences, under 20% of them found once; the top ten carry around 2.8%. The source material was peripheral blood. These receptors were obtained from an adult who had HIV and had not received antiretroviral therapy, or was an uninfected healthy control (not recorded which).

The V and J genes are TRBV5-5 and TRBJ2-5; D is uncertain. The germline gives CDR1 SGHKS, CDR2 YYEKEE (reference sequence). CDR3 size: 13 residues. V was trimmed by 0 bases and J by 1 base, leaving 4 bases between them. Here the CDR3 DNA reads TGTGCCAGCAGCTTGGTCCCCCAAGAGACCCAGTACTTC. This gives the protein CASSLVPQETQYF.

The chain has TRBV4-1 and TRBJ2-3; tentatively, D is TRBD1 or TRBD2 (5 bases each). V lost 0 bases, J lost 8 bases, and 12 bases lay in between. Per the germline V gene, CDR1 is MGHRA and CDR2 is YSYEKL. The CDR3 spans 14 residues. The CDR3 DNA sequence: TGCGCCAGCAGCCAAGACGAGGGGCTGGGTACGCAGTATTTT. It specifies CASSQDEGLGTQYF.

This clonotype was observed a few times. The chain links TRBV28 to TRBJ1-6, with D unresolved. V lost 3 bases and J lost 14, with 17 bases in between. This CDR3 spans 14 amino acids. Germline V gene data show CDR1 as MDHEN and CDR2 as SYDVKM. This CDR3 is CASSFFEVAPTLHF. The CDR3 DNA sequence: TGTGCCAGCAGTTTTTTCGAGGTGGCCCCCACCCTCCACTTT.

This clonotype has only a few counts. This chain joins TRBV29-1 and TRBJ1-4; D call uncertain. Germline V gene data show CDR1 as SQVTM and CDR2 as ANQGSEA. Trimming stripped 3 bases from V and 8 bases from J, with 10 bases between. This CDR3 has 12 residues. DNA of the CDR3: TGCAGCGTTGATACTGGCCGGGAAAAACTGTTTTTT. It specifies CSVDTGREKLFF.

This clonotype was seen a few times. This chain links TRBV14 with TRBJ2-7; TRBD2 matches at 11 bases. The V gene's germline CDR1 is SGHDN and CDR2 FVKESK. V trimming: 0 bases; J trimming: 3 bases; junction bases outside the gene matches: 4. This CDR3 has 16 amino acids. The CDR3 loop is CASSQEWTSGLYEQYF. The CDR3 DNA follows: TGTGCCAGCAGCCAAGAATGGACTAGCGGGCTCTACGAGCAGTACTTC.